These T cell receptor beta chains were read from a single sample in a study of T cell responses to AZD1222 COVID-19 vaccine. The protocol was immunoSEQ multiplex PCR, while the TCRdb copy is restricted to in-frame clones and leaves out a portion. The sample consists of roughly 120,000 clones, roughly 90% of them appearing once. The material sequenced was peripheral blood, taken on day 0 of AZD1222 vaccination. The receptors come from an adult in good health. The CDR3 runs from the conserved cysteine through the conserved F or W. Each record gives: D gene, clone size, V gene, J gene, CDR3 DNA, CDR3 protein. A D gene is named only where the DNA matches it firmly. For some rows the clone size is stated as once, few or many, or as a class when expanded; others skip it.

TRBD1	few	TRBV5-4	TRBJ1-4	TGTGCCAGCAGCTTGTCCGGGACAGGGGACTTAGAAAAACTGTTTTTT	CASSLSGTGDLEKLFF
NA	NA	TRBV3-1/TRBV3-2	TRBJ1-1	TGTGCCAGCAGCCAACAGTCTCCGATGGGAACTGAAGCTTTCTTT	CASSQQSPMGTEAFF
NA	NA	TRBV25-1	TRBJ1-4	TGTGCCAGCAGTGAGAGAGGGGCAATGAATGAAAAACTGTTTTTT	CASSERGAMNEKLFF
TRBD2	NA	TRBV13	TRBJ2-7	TGTGCCAGCAGCTTAGGCGCGGGAGGGCCCTACGAGCAGTACTTC	CASSLGAGGPYEQYF
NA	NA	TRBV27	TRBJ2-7	TGTGCCAGCAGCCCCCTTGACCACGAGCAGTACTTC	CASSPLDHEQYF
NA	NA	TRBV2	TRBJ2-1	TGTGCCAGCAAGGAGAGGCTGGACTACAATGAGCAGTTCTTC	CASKERLDYNEQFF
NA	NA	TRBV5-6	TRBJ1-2	TGTGCCAGCAGCTGGGGAGCGTTCGGCACCTTC	CASSWGAFGTF
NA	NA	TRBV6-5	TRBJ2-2	TGTGCCAGCAGTTACCACAGGGCAAGGGGCGGGGAGCTGTTTTTT	CASSYHRARGGELFF
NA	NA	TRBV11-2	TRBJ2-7	TGTGCCAGCAGCCCCCGGACCGGGGGGCAGTACTTC	CASSPRTGGQYF
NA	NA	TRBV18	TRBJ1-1	TGTGCCAGCTCACCACCGTCAACGGGGAACACTGAAGCTTTCTTT	CASSPPSTGNTEAFF
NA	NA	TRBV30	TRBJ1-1	TGTGCCTGTAAGGGGGACCAGAGGCACACTGAAGCTTTCTTT	CACKGDQRHTEAFF
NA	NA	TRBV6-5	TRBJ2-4	TGTGCCGTTGACCGGGGGTTGGCCAAAAACATTCAGTACTTC	CAVDRGLAKNIQYF
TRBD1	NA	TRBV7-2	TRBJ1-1	TGTGCCAGCAGCTCTGGGACAGGGGCGAACACTGAAGCTTTCTTT	CASSSGTGANTEAFF
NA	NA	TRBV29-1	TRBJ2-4	TGCAGCGTTGAAGGAGTCGGGGCGGTGAACATTCAGTACTTC	CSVEGVGAVNIQYF
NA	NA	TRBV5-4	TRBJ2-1	TGTGCCAGCAGCTTGGTGGACCACCCCCGTTACAATGAGCAGTTCTTC	CASSLVDHPRYNEQFF
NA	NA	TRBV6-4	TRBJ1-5	TGTGCCAGCAGTGAGGGATGGAATCAGCCCCAGCATTTT	CASSEGWNQPQHF
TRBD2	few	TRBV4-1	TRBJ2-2	TGCGCCAGCAGCCAATTAGCGGGAACCGGGGAGCTGTTTTTT	CASSQLAGTGELFF
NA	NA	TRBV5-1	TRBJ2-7	TGCGCCAGCAGGAGTGACTCAGTCTCCTACGAGCAGTACTTC	CASRSDSVSYEQYF
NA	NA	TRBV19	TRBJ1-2	TGTGCCAGTAGTATGACAGGTTTTTGGGACTATGGCTACACCTTC	CASSMTGFWDYGYTF
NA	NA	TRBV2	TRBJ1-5	TGTGCCAGCAGTGTGGGCAGCGGAGGCAATCAGCCCCAGCATTTT	CASSVGSGGNQPQHF
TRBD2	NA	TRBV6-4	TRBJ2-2	TGTGCCAGCAGGGGGACTAGCGGGGGGCTCAACACCGGGGAGCTGTTTTTT	CASRGTSGGLNTGELFF
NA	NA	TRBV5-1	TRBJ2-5	TGCGCCAGCAGCTTCGTGGGGGGTGAGACCCAGTACTTC	CASSFVGGETQYF
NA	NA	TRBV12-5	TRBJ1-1	TGTGCTAGTGGTTTGGTATTAGGGTTGAACACTGAAGCTTTCTTT	CASGLVLGLNTEAFF
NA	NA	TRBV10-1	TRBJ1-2	TGCGCCAGCAGCACCGGGACGTCAGCTTGCGCCTTC	CASSTGTSACAF
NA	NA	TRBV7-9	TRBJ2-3	TGTGCCAGCAGCCAGACAGGAGGTTTCACAGATACGCAGTATTTT	CASSQTGGFTDTQYF